The 9 T cell receptor beta chains given below trace back to one sample, sequenced in a study of siplizumab effects on memory and regulatory T cells. TCRdb's table, derived via immunoSEQ multiplex PCR, lists solely in-frame clones and lacks some. The data hold 85,000 to 95,000 clones, with nearly 95% observed a single time. The sequenced sample consisted of non-Treg CD4+ T cells sorted from blood. These receptors came from a human donor in good health.

The rearrangement joins TRBV6-1 to TRBJ2-1, with 7 bases fitting TRBD1. Germline assignment: CDR1 MNHNS and CDR2 SASEGT. J was trimmed by 2 bases and V by 5 bases; bases with no gene match: 6. CDR3 size: 15 residues. The chain's CDR3 is CASSTRDSTYNEQFF. The CDR3 DNA is TGTGCCAGCAGTACTCGGGACAGTACCTACAATGAGCAGTTCTTC.

The chain is built from TRBV6-1 and TRBJ2-7; D possibly corresponds to TRBD1 (5 bases). CDR1 and CDR2 (germline): MNHNS, SASEGT. V lost 1 base to trimming and J lost 10 bases, with 8 bases between them. The CDR3 consists of 11 residues. The CDR3 is CASSEVGAQYF. CDR3 DNA: TGTGCCAGCAGTGAAGTTGGGGCACAGTACTTC.

This clone came up once. This chain uses TRBV7-9 with TRBJ1-1; 7 positions match TRBD1. The V gene end was trimmed by 1 base and the J gene end by 2 bases; junction bases not matched to a gene: 10. CDR1 and CDR2 from the germline V gene are SEHNR and FQNEAQ (reference sequence). The CDR3 runs 17 residues. The CDR3, as DNA: TGTGCCAGCAGCTTAGTGCCCCACAGGGGCCCAAACACTGAAGCTTTCTTT. Its translation: CASSLVPHRGPNTEAFF.

This clone was seen a single time. This sequence joins TRBV10-3 and TRBJ1-2, with D hard to call. Germline-derived CDR1 and CDR2 are ENHRY and SYGVKD. The CDR3 length is 13 residues. The V gene lost 5 bases and the J gene lost 2 bases, with 9 bases spanning the gap. The DNA of the CDR3 is TGTGCCATCAGTAGCGGCAGCAACTATGGCTACACCTTC. This codes for CAISSGSNYGYTF.

This chain joins TRBV4-1 and TRBJ2-7; D may match TRBD1 or TRBD2 (7 bases each). The CDR3 runs to 16 residues. CDR1 is MGHRA and CDR2 is YSYEKL in the germline V gene. Trimming took off 2 bases at V and 3 bases at J, with 17 bases between the two ends. The CDR3 protein is CASSQRGREKGYEQYF. Here the CDR3 DNA reads TGCGCCAGCAGCCAAAGGGGGCGGGAGAAGGGCTACGAGCAGTACTTC.

The chain recombines TRBV7-3 with TRBJ1-4, with D possibly being TRBD1 (6 bases). The length of the CDR3 is 16 residues. The V gene lost 6 bases and the J gene lost 4 bases, with 18 bases spanning the gap. Germline loops: CDR1 SGHTA, CDR2 FQGTGA. The CDR3 region has the DNA TGTGCCAGCAGGCCCCCGGGACACGGAATTAATGAAAAACTGTTTTTT. Encoded protein: CASRPPGHGINEKLFF.

CDR3 amino acids: CASSLDLAGGVYEQYF. In DNA form, the CDR3 reads TGTGCCAGCAGCTTAGATCTGGCGGGCGGAGTGTACGAGCAGTACTTC. This chain uses TRBV11-2 with TRBJ2-7; D is perhaps TRBD2 (5 bases). The CDR3 loop spans 16 amino acids. Trimming stripped 0 bases from V and 4 bases from J, with 16 bases between. Germline lookup yields CDR1 SGHAT and CDR2 FQNNGV.

The chain uses TRBV19 and TRBJ2-2; D is uncertain. This CDR3 contains 18 residues. V lost 3 bases to trimming and J lost 4 bases, with 21 bases between them. CDR1 is LNHDA, CDR2 SQIVND, per germline (reference sequence). The CDR3 bases are TGTGCCAGTAGTATCGAGCAGACCTTCCCCCTTGTCACCGGGGAGCTGTTTTTT. Amino acids: CASSIEQTFPLVTGELFF.

J is TRBJ2-1 and V is TRBV7-9; weak D call: TRBD1 (5 bases). The V gene lost 3 bases and the J gene lost 5 bases, with 11 bases spanning the gap. Germline loops: CDR1 SEHNR, CDR2 FQNEAQ (reference sequence). This CDR3 is 14 amino acids long. CDR3 region: CASSLAGMNNEQFF. The CDR3 region has the DNA TGTGCCAGCAGCTTGGCAGGGATGAACAATGAGCAGTTCTTC.